This T cell receptor (beta chain) came from a study of cytomegalovirus exposure and HLA in healthy donors. A remark on this clone: Its antigen is currently unknown.

General study points: Later work found that TCR association rates differed between HLA loci; DRB1 had the most and HLA-C the fewest. Prior analysis indicated that the majority of TCR beta V segments exhibited productivity approximately 87% or approximately 30% of the time.

The donors comprised healthy bone marrow donors. PCR involved 60 Vbeta and 13 Jbeta primers. TCRdb keeps only in-frame clones here, not all; method: immunoSEQ multiplex PCR. This sample's table has about 77,000 clones. V lost 5 bases to trimming and J lost 5 bases, with 9 bases between them. The CDR3 covers 12 residues. The germline V gene encodes CDR1 MNHEY and CDR2 SMNVEV (reference sequence). The TCR sequence derives from a man in his fifties in good health and CMV-seropositive. This chain joins TRBV27 and TRBJ1-1, with a tentative D call TRBD1 (6 bases). The specimen was PBMCs. CDR3: CASSPQGTEAFF. The CDR3 region has the DNA TGTGCCAGCAGTCCCCAGGGGACTGAAGCTTTCTTT.